Presented here are 20 T cell receptor beta chains from one specimen sequenced in a study of blood T cell dynamics during melanoma immunotherapy. Time point specified: pre-treatment baseline. Repertoires were generated with immunoSEQ multiplex PCR, while TCRdb's copy carries only in-frame clones and drops some. The repertoire holds under 4,000 clones, with approximately 97% as singletons. The sample consisted of effector memory CD8+ T cells from blood, taken from a patient treated with checkpoint blockade. The receptor set was obtained from a human donor with melanoma.

The chain has TRBV7-9 and TRBJ2-1, with a weak D call TRBD2 (6 bases). This CDR3 comprises 15 residues. Trimming stripped 5 bases from V and 2 bases from J, with 13 bases between. The germline V gene encodes CDR1 SEHNR and CDR2 FQNEAQ (reference sequence). CDR3 in DNA: TGTGCCAGCAGCCCCCCGGGGGACGCCTACAATGAGCAGTTCTTC. It yields the protein CASSPPGDAYNEQFF.

V usage is TRBV5-6 and J usage is TRBJ2-7; no reliable D call. The germline V gene encodes CDR1 SGHDT and CDR2 YYEEEE. The V and J ends lost 0 bases and 2 bases respectively, with 9 bases between them. This CDR3 contains 14 residues. Here the CDR3 DNA reads TGTGCCAGCAGCTTGGTCAGCAGCACCTACGAGCAGTACTTC. It is translated as CASSLVSSTYEQYF.

This rearrangement joins TRBV19 to TRBJ1-2; unclear D gene. The V end lost 9 bases, the J end lost 6 bases, and 8 bases lay between the germline ends. The CDR3 is 10 amino acids. In germline, CDR1 is LNHDA, CDR2 SQIVND (reference sequence). CDR3 DNA sequence: TGTGCCAGCCGCGGGAATGGCTACACCTTC. Protein product: CASRGNGYTF. The entire variable domain, with the rest obtained from reference TRBV19 and TRBJ1-2, is as follows: DGGITQSPKYLFRKEGQNVTLSCEQNLNHDAMYWYRQDPGQGLRLIYYSQIVNDFQKGDIAEGYSVSREKKESFPLTVTSAQKNPTAFYLCASRGNGYTFGSGTRLTVV.

The chain recombines TRBV6-5 with TRBJ1-5; 8 nucleotides align to TRBD1. Trimming removed 5 bases from V and 5 bases from J; junction bases left unmatched: 8. Germline V gene data show CDR1 as MNHEY and CDR2 as SVGAGI. The CDR3 runs to 15 residues. The CDR3 sequence: CASSGTGAPDQPQHF. The CDR3 DNA is TGTGCCAGCAGTGGGACAGGAGCACCGGATCAGCCCCAGCATTTT.

In nucleotides, the CDR3 is TGTGCCAGCAGCTTGCAAGGCTTCAATCAGCCCCAGCATTTT. Amino acids: CASSLQGFNQPQHF. The chain joins TRBV5-8 to TRBJ1-5; D not resolved. From germline, CDR1 is SGHTS and CDR2 YDEGEE. V was cut by 1 base and J by 3 bases, with 8 bases left in between. This CDR3 has 14 amino acids.

The chain combines TRBV7-6 with TRBJ2-2; TRBD2 agrees at 7 bases. In germline, CDR1 is SGHVS, CDR2 FNYEAQ. The length of the CDR3 is 16 residues. The V gene end was trimmed by 0 bases and the J gene end by 3 bases; junction bases not matched to a gene: 4. The CDR3 sequence is CASSLAASGYTGELFF. CDR3 DNA: TGTGCCAGCAGCTTAGCGGCTAGCGGATACACCGGGGAGCTGTTTTTT.

The rearrangement links TRBV11-3 to TRBJ2-7, with no clear D. Germline CDR1 reads SGHNT; CDR2 reads YENEEA. V was clipped by 1 base and J by 2 bases, with 12 bases between them. The CDR3 is 15 amino acids. In DNA form, the CDR3 reads TGTGCCAGCAGCTTAGGAGCTGCGGAACCCTACGAGCAGTACTTC. Translated: CASSLGAAEPYEQYF.

The chain is built from TRBV12-1 and TRBJ2-7; the table's D call TRBD2 went unverified against the DNA. TRBV12-1 counts as a pseudogene. This CDR3 spans 15 amino acids. This CDR3 is CASRTFSGGDYEQYF. The CDR3 coding sequence is TGTGCCAGCAGGACCTTTTCGGGGGGCGATTACGAGCAGTACTTC.

The chain couples TRBV6-5 to TRBJ2-2; maybe TRBD2 (6 bases). Germline V gene lookup returns CDR1 MNHEY and CDR2 SVGAGI. Deletions cut 3 bases from V and 0 bases from J, with 11 bases between. The CDR3 covers 16 residues. CDR3 coding DNA: TGTGCCAGCAGTTATTTTTTAGCGGCGAACACCGGGGAGCTGTTTTTT. It encodes CASSYFLAANTGELFF.

DNA for the CDR3: TGTGCCAGCAGTCCCGAGGGGGGGCATGGCTACACCTTC. Translation gives CASSPEGGHGYTF. V and J are TRBV6-5 and TRBJ1-2, with D possibly matching TRBD1 (6 bases). The CDR3 is 13 amino acids. Trimming left V 5 bases short and J 6 bases short, with 13 bases between. Germline V gene data show CDR1 as MNHEY and CDR2 as SVGAGI.

V usage is TRBV27 and J usage is TRBJ2-7; possible D gene TRBD2, 6 bases. This CDR3 region has 15 residues. The V end was cut by 3 bases, the J end by 3 bases, with 15 bases between. Germline V gene data show CDR1 as MNHEY and CDR2 as SMNVEV (reference sequence). CDR3 bases: TGTGCCAGCAGTTTCTGGCGGGACCGTCTCTACGAGCAGTACTTC. Amino acid sequence: CASSFWRDRLYEQYF.

This clone was detected a few times. The chain has TRBV6-5 and TRBJ2-7, with 9 nucleotides matching TRBD1. This CDR3 contains 13 residues. V shed 4 bases, J shed 6 bases, and the junction held 4 bases outside the gene matches. The germline V gene encodes CDR1 MNHEY and CDR2 SVGAGI. CDR3 coding DNA: TGTGCCAGCAGTTCCGGGACAGGGTCCGAGCAGTACTTC. It codes for CASSSGTGSEQYF.

The chain uses TRBV19 and TRBJ1-5; no firm D call. The CDR3 is made up of 16 amino acids. V was clipped by 10 bases and J by 0 bases, with 19 bases between them. Germline CDR1 is LNHDA and CDR2 is SQIVND (reference sequence). CDR3 loop: CATDNLRTHSNQPQHF. CDR3 nucleotides: TGTGCCACTGATAATTTACGGACCCATAGCAATCAGCCCCAGCATTTT.

J is TRBJ2-7 and V is TRBV28; D call uncertain. CDR3 length: 15 residues. With 2 bases removed from V and 1 base from J, the gap between germline ends came to 12 bases. Per the germline V gene, CDR1 is MDHEN and CDR2 is SYDVKM. CDR3 sequence reads: CASSLARITSYEQYF. The CDR3, as DNA: TGTGCCAGCAGTTTAGCTCGGATTACTTCCTACGAGCAGTACTTC. Full variable domain (remainder filled in from reference TRBV28 and TRBJ2-7): DVKVTQSSRYLVKRTGEKVFLECVQDMDHENMFWYRQDPGLGLRLIYFSYDVKMKEKGDIPEGYSVSREKKERFSLILESASTNQTSMYLCASSLARITSYEQYFGPGTRLTVT.

The CDR3 region is CASTRDDPYEQYF. CDR3 DNA: TGTGCCAGCACTAGGGACGACCCCTACGAGCAGTACTTC. The chain carries TRBV6-6 and TRBJ2-7; possibly TRBD1 or TRBD2 for D (5 bases each). The CDR3 extends over 13 amino acids. Trimming took 7 bases from V and 2 from J, leaving 12 bases between them. Germline CDR1 reads MNHNY; CDR2 reads SVGAGI (reference sequence).

V is TRBV11-2 and J is TRBJ2-1, with D tentatively TRBD1 (5 bases). CDR3 length: 13 amino acids. V lost 5 bases and J 4 bases, leaving 9 bases between the germline ends. Germline loops: CDR1 SGHAT, CDR2 FQNNGV. CDR3 nucleotides: TGTGCCAGCAGCCGGACAAGTTACAATGAGCAGTTCTTC. This translates into CASSRTSYNEQFF.

The genes are TRBV27 and TRBJ2-3; D gene uncertain. Germline V gene data show CDR1 as MNHEY and CDR2 as SMNVEV (reference sequence). Trimming removed 5 bases from V and 6 bases from J, with 9 bases in between. The CDR3 has 12 residues. Here the CDR3 DNA reads TGTGCCAGCAGTCCTGGGGTTGATACGCAGTATTTT. Translation gives CASSPGVDTQYF.

V and J are TRBV30 and TRBJ2-1, with 13 positions matching TRBD2. V lost 7 bases and J lost 8; bases outside the gene matches: 14. This CDR3 comprises 16 residues. Germline CDR1 and CDR2: GTSNPN and SVGIG (reference sequence). The CDR3 is CAYDYPGLAGIYEQFF. As DNA, the CDR3 is TGTGCCTATGATTACCCGGGACTAGCGGGAATTTATGAGCAGTTCTTC.

This sequence joins TRBV9 and TRBJ2-7; a weak D match, TRBD2 (6 bases). Germline CDR1 is SGDLS and CDR2 is YYNGEE. This CDR3 has 14 amino acids. Trimming took off 3 bases at V and 3 bases at J, with 13 bases between the two ends. The CDR3 region is CASSGGERGYEQYF. As DNA, the CDR3 is TGTGCCAGCAGCGGGGGGGAACGTGGCTACGAGCAGTACTTC.

The chain employs TRBV2 and TRBJ2-1; D is possibly TRBD2 (6 bases). V was pared by 11 bases and J by 8 bases, with 16 bases between. The CDR3 loop spans 12 amino acids. CDR1 is SNHLY, CDR2 FYNNEI, per germline. In nucleotides, the CDR3 is TGTGCCTCACCGGGACTTGCGGATGAGCAGTTCTTC. The encoded protein is CASPGLADEQFF.